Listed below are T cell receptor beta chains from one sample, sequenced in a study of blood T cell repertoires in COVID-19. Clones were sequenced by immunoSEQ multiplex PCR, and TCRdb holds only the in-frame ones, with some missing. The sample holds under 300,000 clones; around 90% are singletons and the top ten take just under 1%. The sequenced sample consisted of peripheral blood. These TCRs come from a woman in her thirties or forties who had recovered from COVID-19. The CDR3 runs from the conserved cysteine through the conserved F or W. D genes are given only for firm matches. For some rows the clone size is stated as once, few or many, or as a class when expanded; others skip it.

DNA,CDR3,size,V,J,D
TGTGCCAGCTCAGGCCCCGTGGGGGGGCAGGTCACTGAAGCTTTCTTT,CASSGPVGGQVTEAFF,NA,TRBV18,TRBJ1-1,NA
TGTGCCAGCAGTCCGCGGGCTAGCGGGAGGGCCTCCCACGAGCAGTACTTC,CASSPRASGRASHEQYF,NA,TRBV27,TRBJ2-7,TRBD2
TGCAGCGTGGAAAGGGGGCTCTCCACTGAAGCTTTCTTT,CSVERGLSTEAFF,NA,TRBV29-1,TRBJ1-1,TRBD1
TGTGCCAGCAGCTTAGGACCGGGGTCAGACTATGGCTACACCTTC,CASSLGPGSDYGYTF,NA,TRBV7-2,TRBJ1-2,NA
TGCAGCGCCGGACAGGAAAGCTCCTACGAGCAGTACTTC,CSAGQESSYEQYF,NA,TRBV29-1,TRBJ2-7,TRBD1
TGTGCCAGCAGCTCCCCATCTAAAATCGAGCAGTACTTC,CASSSPSKIEQYF,NA,TRBV7-9,TRBJ2-7,NA
TGTGCCAGCAGCCCCCGACTAGCGGGAGGTCCCACAGATACGCAGTATTTT,CASSPRLAGGPTDTQYF,NA,TRBV11-3,TRBJ2-3,TRBD2
TGTGCCAGCAGCTTCCGGACTAGCGACTACGAGCAGTACTTC,CASSFRTSDYEQYF,NA,TRBV5-4,TRBJ2-7,TRBD2
TGTGCCAGTGCCCTTAGCGGGAGCCCGGGGGGGCAGTTCTTC,CASALSGSPGGQFF,NA,TRBV6-5,TRBJ2-1,TRBD2
TGTGCCAGCGCAGGGGCCCCGACCTACGAGCAGTACTTC,CASAGAPTYEQYF,NA,TRBV12-3/TRBV12-4,TRBJ2-7,NA
TGCAGCGCCATCCCGACTAGCAGGGAGACCCAGTACTTC,CSAIPTSRETQYF,NA,TRBV29-1,TRBJ2-5,TRBD2
TGTGCCAGCAGTTTGACAGGGGGCTTAGACACTGAAGCTTTCTTT,CASSLTGGLDTEAFF,few,TRBV6-2/TRBV6-3,TRBJ1-1,TRBD1
TGTGCCAGCAGCTTCGCGGGAGGTGCCTCCTACAATGAGCAGTTCTTC,CASSFAGGASYNEQFF,NA,TRBV7-3,TRBJ2-1,TRBD2
TGTGCCAGCAGCGGGAGGGGAGGCTACACCTTC,CASSGRGGYTF,NA,TRBV9,TRBJ1-2,NA
TGTGCCAGCAGGACAGGGACGTGGGAGACCCAGTACTTC,CASRTGTWETQYF,NA,TRBV6-5,TRBJ2-5,TRBD1
TGTGCCAGCAGCCGCCAGGGATTCTATGGCTACACCTTC,CASSRQGFYGYTF,once,TRBV3-1/TRBV3-2,TRBJ1-2,NA
TGTGCCAGCAGTGGTGGACAGGGTGAGGGGTATAATTCACCCCTCCACTTT,CASSGGQGEGYNSPLHF,few,TRBV6-1,TRBJ1-6,TRBD1
TGTGCCACCAGCAGAGTGGGCGGGACCGCAGATACGCAGTATTTT,CATSRVGGTADTQYF,NA,TRBV15,TRBJ2-3,NA
TGCAGTGCTAGTACACAGGGAAATAGCAATCAGCCCCAGCATTTT,CSASTQGNSNQPQHF,NA,TRBV20-1,TRBJ1-5,NA
TGTGCCTGGAGGGGGGGGACAGGGGGCACAGATACGCAGTATTTT,CAWRGGTGGTDTQYF,NA,TRBV30,TRBJ2-3,TRBD1
TGTGCCAGCAGCTTAGCGGGGTCTAGCGCAGATACGCAGTATTTT,CASSLAGSSADTQYF,NA,TRBV11-2,TRBJ2-3,NA
TGTGCCATCAGCCGGGATGCGGGAGCAGATACGCAGTATTTT,CAISRDAGADTQYF,few,TRBV10-3,TRBJ2-3,TRBD2
TGTGCCAGCAGCCAAGGCTCACGGAACTATGGCTACACCTTC,CASSQGSRNYGYTF,few,TRBV14,TRBJ1-2,NA
TGTGCCAGCAGCTTAGGGCTAGCGGGAGGTTCAGAGACCCAGTACTTC,CASSLGLAGGSETQYF,few,TRBV7-2,TRBJ2-5,TRBD2
TGCGCCAGCAGCTTGGCGGTGAACACTGAAGCTTTCTTT,CASSLAVNTEAFF,once,TRBV5-1,TRBJ1-1,NA
TGTGCCAGCTCACCACCCCTGAACGGGGTCGACGAGCAGTACTTC,CASSPPLNGVDEQYF,few,TRBV18,TRBJ2-7,NA
TGCGCCAGCAGCCGGGACAGGTTCTACGAGCAGTACTTC,CASSRDRFYEQYF,NA,TRBV4-1,TRBJ2-7,TRBD1
TGCGCCAGCAGCTTGGACGGGGTGTCCTACAATGAGCAGTTCTTC,CASSLDGVSYNEQFF,NA,TRBV5-1,TRBJ2-1,NA
TGTGCCAGTAGTCCCCTGGACAAGGGCTGGCCTGAAGCTTTCTTT,CASSPLDKGWPEAFF,NA,TRBV19,TRBJ1-1,NA
TGTGCCAGCAGTGACTCAACAGGACGTGGCTACACCTTC,CASSDSTGRGYTF,NA,TRBV6-4,TRBJ1-2,NA
TGTGCCAGCTCACCCACAGCTGGAAACACCATATATTTT,CASSPTAGNTIYF,many,TRBV18,TRBJ1-3,NA
TGTGCCAGCAGCCGCCAGATCGTCACTGGAAACACCATATATTTT,CASSRQIVTGNTIYF,NA,TRBV2,TRBJ1-3,NA
TGCGCCAGCGGGGGACAGGGCGGAGTGACTGAAGCTTTCTTT,CASGGQGGVTEAFF,NA,TRBV5-1,TRBJ1-1,TRBD1
TGTGCCAGCAGCTTACTCGGACAGGGCTCCTACAATGAGCAGTTCTTC,CASSLLGQGSYNEQFF,once,TRBV11-3,TRBJ2-1,TRBD1
TGTGCCAGCAGCCCTACAGGGGACTTTGGCTACACCTTC,CASSPTGDFGYTF,NA,TRBV12-3/TRBV12-4,TRBJ1-2,TRBD1
TGTGCCACCAGCATCCGGGATGGCTACACCTTC,CATSIRDGYTF,NA,TRBV15,TRBJ1-2,NA
TGCGCCAGCAGCTTGGCTGGACAGGGGAGCGGGGAGCTGTTTTTT,CASSLAGQGSGELFF,NA,TRBV5-1,TRBJ2-2,TRBD1
TGTGCCAGCTCACCACCCCGTGCGCCTGCGGGAAAACTGTTTTTT,CASSPPRAPAGKLFF,NA,TRBV18,TRBJ1-4,NA
TGTGCCAGCAGTCCTGTGCAGGGATCCTACAATGAGCAGTTCTTC,CASSPVQGSYNEQFF,NA,TRBV27,TRBJ2-1,NA
TGTGCCAGTAGTACAACAGGGACCACCACAGATACGCAGTATTTT,CASSTTGTTTDTQYF,NA,TRBV19,TRBJ2-3,NA
TGTGCCAGCAGCTCTACGGGCTATGGCTACACCTTC,CASSSTGYGYTF,NA,TRBV7-8,TRBJ1-2,NA
TGTGCCAGCAGTTACTCCCGGACAGGGAGGTGGGAGACCCAGTACTTC,CASSYSRTGRWETQYF,NA,TRBV6-2/TRBV6-3,TRBJ2-5,TRBD1
TGTGCCAGCAGCTTAGGTCTAGCGGAGGGGGCAGATACGCAGTATTTT,CASSLGLAEGADTQYF,NA,TRBV7-3,TRBJ2-3,NA
TGTGCCAGCAGCCCCCGCGGGATGGGCAATCAGCCCCAGCATTTT,CASSPRGMGNQPQHF,NA,TRBV5-8,TRBJ1-5,NA
TGTGCCAGCAGTCCTCTAGCGGGAGCGGTGGAGACCCAGTACTTC,CASSPLAGAVETQYF,NA,TRBV6-5,TRBJ2-5,TRBD2
TGTGCCAGTAGACAGGAGGGGTTGAACTATGGCTACACCTTC,CASRQEGLNYGYTF,NA,TRBV19,TRBJ1-2,NA
TGTGCCAGTAGTATCAGGGGGGATACGCAGTATTTT,CASSIRGDTQYF,NA,TRBV19,TRBJ2-3,TRBD1
TGTGCCAGCAGTTACTACCCAGGGGGCGAGACCCAGTACTTC,CASSYYPGGETQYF,NA,TRBV6-5,TRBJ2-5,TRBD1
TGTGCCAGCAGGTGGGCTTACAATCAGCCCCAGCATTTT,CASRWAYNQPQHF,NA,TRBV5-8,TRBJ1-5,NA
TGTGCCAGCAGCTTAAGGGACACCCGAGGCTACACCTTC,CASSLRDTRGYTF,NA,TRBV7-2,TRBJ1-2,NA
TGTGCCAGCAGCCCCAGGGGGCAGGCCTCACCCCTCCACTTT,CASSPRGQASPLHF,NA,TRBV7-2,TRBJ1-6,TRBD1
TGTGCCAGCAGTGTTATTAGCGGGAGGCCCCGGGGCACCGGGGAGCTGTTTTTT,CASSVISGRPRGTGELFF,NA,TRBV2,TRBJ2-2,TRBD2
TGCAGCGGCGGGGACGTGGGCACCGGGGAGCTGTTTTTT,CSGGDVGTGELFF,NA,TRBV29-1,TRBJ2-2,NA
TGTGCCAGCTCCCCCGGGGGGGTAGGCTATGGCTACACCTTC,CASSPGGVGYGYTF,few,TRBV18,TRBJ1-2,NA
TGTGCTAGCAGCCATGAGTGGGGGGCCAACGTCCTGACTTTC,CASSHEWGANVLTF,NA,TRBV7-7,TRBJ2-6,NA
TGTGCCAGCAGCTCCAGCGTCGGGGGAACTACGCAGTATTTT,CASSSSVGGTTQYF,NA,TRBV5-6,TRBJ2-3,NA
TGTGCCAGCAGCAAAAAAGCCCATACCCCACAGGGCCCCTTGAACACTGAAGCTTTCTTT,CASSKKAHTPQGPLNTEAFF,NA,TRBV21-1,TRBJ1-1,NA
TGTGCCAGTAAGGGGGGGGTCGGCACTGAAGCTTTCTTT,CASKGGVGTEAFF,NA,TRBV19,TRBJ1-1,NA
TGTGCCAGCAGCCCCAGGGGGCTAGCGGGGAGAGAGCAGTTCTTC,CASSPRGLAGREQFF,NA,TRBV2,TRBJ2-1,NA